The clone carrying this T cell receptor beta chain was recorded once. Its specificity is not known. Clones were read by immunoSEQ multiplex PCR, and TCRdb kept only the in-frame ones, dropping some. The sample records 250,000 or so clones, 80% to 95% being singletons. These data come from a study of T cell responses to AZD1222 COVID-19 vaccine. Study background: Second-dose intervals near 4 or 12 weeks were combined.

Overall study findings and caveats: Within unmutated variant regions lay the reported targets of nearly half of spike-specific TCRs.

V dropped 5 bases and J dropped 8; count of bases not matched to a gene: 10. Germline values: CDR1 SGHDT, CDR2 YYEEEE. The CDR3 is 15 amino acids. This clonotype was sampled from an adult in good health. The gene calls are TRBV5-6 and TRBJ1-6, with 7 nucleotides matching TRBD1. This sample comprised peripheral blood, obtained on day 0 of AZD1222 vaccination. The CDR3 sequence is CASRPRQGWDSPLHF. The CDR3 DNA sequence: TGTGCCAGCAGACCTAGACAGGGCTGGGATTCACCCCTCCACTTT.